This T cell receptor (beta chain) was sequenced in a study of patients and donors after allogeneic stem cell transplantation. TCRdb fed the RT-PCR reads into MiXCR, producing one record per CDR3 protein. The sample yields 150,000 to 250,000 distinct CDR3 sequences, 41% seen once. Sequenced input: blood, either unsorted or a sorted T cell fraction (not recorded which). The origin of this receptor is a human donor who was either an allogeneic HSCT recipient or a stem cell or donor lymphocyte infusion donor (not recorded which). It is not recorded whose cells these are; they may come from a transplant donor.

The CDR3 DNA is TGCGCCAGCAGCCAAGTCGGGCTCGCCACTGAAGCTTTCTTT. This gives the protein CASSQVGLATEAFF. V and J are TRBV4-3 and TRBJ1-1; D remains unclear. Per germline, CDR1 LGHNA and CDR2 YSLEER. This CDR3 contains 14 residues. The V end lost 1 base, the J end lost 4 bases, and 10 bases lay between the germline ends.